Shown below are 28 T cell receptor beta chains from a single sample sequenced in a study of OX40 agonist ivuxolimab in advanced cancers. The assay was immunoSEQ multiplex PCR, and TCRdb's table has in-frame clones only and misses some. The table includes tens of thousands of clones, just over 90% detected once. The sample was CD4+ or CD8+ T cells sorted from blood, taken in a trial of the OX40 agonist ivuxolimab. Receptors were obtained from an adult with an advanced solid tumor such as melanoma, head and neck, liver or kidney cancer.

The chain carries TRBV5-1 and TRBJ2-4; 7 bases align to TRBD1. Germline CDR1 reads SGHRS; CDR2 reads YFSETQ. The CDR3 totals 16 residues. Losses at the gene ends were 4 bases for V and 0 bases for J; bases not matched to a gene: 7. The CDR3 protein is CASSLTGTEAKNIQYF. CDR3 DNA sequence: TGCGCCAGCAGCCTGACCGGGACAGAAGCCAAAAACATTCAGTACTTC. Drawing the rest from reference TRBV5-1 and TRBJ2-4, the complete variable domain is KAGVTQTPRYLIKTRGQQVTLSCSPISGHRSVSWYQQTPGQGLQFLFEYFSETQRNKGNFPGRFSGRQFSNSRSEMNVSTLELGDSALYLCASSLTGTEAKNIQYFGAGTRLSVL.

The V and J genes are TRBV25-1 and TRBJ2-1, with D hard to call. This CDR3 has 14 amino acids. The germline V gene has CDR1 MGHDK and CDR2 SYGVNS. The V and J ends lost 2 bases and 4 bases respectively, with 9 bases between them. The CDR3 loop is CASSEPPLYNEQFF. DNA for the CDR3: TGTGCCAGCAGTGAACCACCCCTGTACAATGAGCAGTTCTTC.

The chain employs TRBV28 and TRBJ2-2, with 7 bases matching TRBD1. Germline loops: CDR1 MDHEN, CDR2 SYDVKM. V dropped 7 bases and J dropped 5; count of bases not matched to a gene: 13. CDR3 length: 16 residues. The CDR3 protein is CASNIVWQGVTGELFF. The CDR3, as DNA: TGTGCCAGCAATATAGTATGGCAGGGGGTAACCGGGGAGCTGTTTTTT.

The chain has TRBV27 and TRBJ2-3; maybe TRBD2 (6 bases). Trimming cost V 3 bases and J 5 bases, with 12 bases left between them. Per the germline V gene, CDR1 is MNHEY and CDR2 is SMNVEV (reference sequence). The CDR3 has 14 residues. CDR3 sequence reads: CASSLTASVDTQYF. Written as DNA, the CDR3 is TGTGCCAGCAGTTTGACTGCTAGCGTAGATACGCAGTATTTT.

This clone was found once. The rearrangement uses TRBV6-6 and TRBJ2-5; unclear D gene. The assigned J gene may be wrong: the sequence end matches TRBJ2-7 better. The CDR3 spans 14 residues. In germline, CDR1 is MNHNY, CDR2 SVGAGI (reference sequence). CDR3 region: CASSHPTKASEQYF. The CDR3 bases are TGTGCCAGCAGTCACCCCACCAAGGCATCCGAGCAGTACTTC.

The DNA of the CDR3 is TGTGCCAGCAGCTTTCAGGTCAGGAATGAATACGAGCAGTACTTC. This gives the protein CASSFQVRNEYEQYF. This rearrangement joins TRBV5-4 to TRBJ2-7, with D unclear. Germline-derived CDR1 and CDR2 are SGHNT and YYREEE (reference sequence). Trimming cost V 2 bases and J 4 bases, with 16 bases left between them. The CDR3 runs to 15 residues. Combining the CDR3 with reference TRBV5-4 and TRBJ2-7 gives the whole variable domain ETGVTQSPTHLIKTRGQQVTLRCSSQSGHNTVSWYQQALGQGPQFIFQYYREEENGRGNFPPRFSGLQFPNYSSELNVNALELDDSALYLCASSFQVRNEYEQYFGPGTRLTVT.

The chain recombines TRBV7-8 with TRBJ1-5; weak D call: TRBD1 (6 bases). The V end was cut by 2 bases, the J end by 7 bases, with 15 bases between. The CDR3 runs to 15 residues. Germline CDR1 reads SGHVS; CDR2 reads FQNEAQ. The DNA of the CDR3 is TGTGCCAGCAGCTTAATAGGGGGAAGAGGGCAGCCCCAGCATTTT. Translated, it gives CASSLIGGRGQPQHF. Based on the CDR3 plus reference TRBV7-8 and TRBJ1-5, the full variable domain is GAGVSQSPRYKVAKRGQDVALRCDPISGHVSLFWYQQALGQGPEFLTYFQNEAQLDKSGLPSDRFFAERPEGSVSTLKIQRTQQEDSAVYLCASSLIGGRGQPQHFGDGTRLSIL.

This chain connects TRBV27 to TRBJ1-1; 8 bases map to TRBD1. Germline lookup yields CDR1 MNHEY and CDR2 SMNVEV (reference sequence). V was pared by 1 base and J by 1 base, with 5 bases of the junction left unmatched. This CDR3 region has 16 residues. The CDR3 nucleotides read TGTGCCAGCAGTTTATTCAGGGGGCCTCGGAACACTGAAGCTTTCTTT. Amino acids: CASSLFRGPRNTEAFF.

The chain couples TRBV27 to TRBJ2-3; D remains ambiguous. Per germline, CDR1 MNHEY and CDR2 SMNVEV (reference sequence). V was trimmed by 5 bases and J by 2 bases, leaving 5 bases between them. This CDR3 spans 12 amino acids. CDR3 coding DNA: TGTGCCAGCAGTACGCTCACAGATACGCAGTATTTT. It is translated as CASSTLTDTQYF.

The chain carries TRBV5-1 and TRBJ2-5; D gene unclear. The germline V and J ends were trimmed by 0 bases and 5 bases, with 14 bases remaining between them. Per the germline V gene, CDR1 is SGHRS and CDR2 is YFSETQ. CDR3 length: 15 residues. The CDR3 protein is CASSLGLDPRETQYF. In nucleotides, the CDR3 is TGCGCCAGCAGCTTGGGATTGGACCCCAGGGAGACCCAGTACTTC.

This clone was counted a single time. This chain connects TRBV27 to TRBJ1-2, with D perhaps matching TRBD1 (5 bases). Germline V gives CDR1 MNHEY, CDR2 SMNVEV (reference sequence). The CDR3 sequence is 11 residues long. The V end was cut by 9 bases, the J end by 9 bases, with 14 bases between. The DNA of the CDR3 is TGTGCCAGGGCGGGGACGAATCGCTACACCTTC. It translates to CARAGTNRYTF.

The chain recombines TRBV5-6 with TRBJ2-5; 7 positions agree with TRBD1. Looked up from germline, CDR1 is SGHDT and CDR2 is YYEEEE. The trim removed 0 bases at V and 5 bases at J, leaving 10 bases unmatched. The CDR3 runs 16 residues. The CDR3: CASSLAPTGVDETQYF. The CDR3 nucleotides are TGTGCCAGCAGCTTGGCCCCCACAGGGGTTGACGAGACCCAGTACTTC.

This clone came up a few times. This sequence joins TRBV12-5 and TRBJ1-2; no clear D gene. The ends were cut back, 9 bases at V and 8 bases at J, with 10 bases in the middle. Germline values: CDR1 LGHNT, CDR2 FRNRAP. The CDR3 runs to 10 residues. CDR3 bases: TGTGCTAGGGGCCTGTGGGGCTACACCTTC. As protein: CARGLWGYTF.

The CDR3, as DNA: TGTGCCAGCAGTGGACAGAACCCCTATAGCAATCAGCCCCAGCATTTT. It translates to CASSGQNPYSNQPQHF. The chain couples TRBV28 to TRBJ1-5, with D perhaps TRBD1 (6 bases). Trimming cost V 5 bases and J 0 bases, with 14 bases left between them. CDR3 length: 16 residues. Looked up from germline, CDR1 is MDHEN and CDR2 is SYDVKM.

The chain has TRBV7-2 and TRBJ2-3, with D unclear. The V end was cut by 0 bases, the J end by 6 bases, with 10 bases between. The CDR3 sequence is 14 residues long. Germline CDR1 and CDR2: SGHTA and FQGNSA. CDR3 sequence (DNA): TGTGCCAGCAGCTTAGCGCGGACCCTGGATACGCAGTATTTT. This gives the protein CASSLARTLDTQYF. The full variable domain, rest sourced from reference TRBV7-2 and TRBJ2-3, is GAGVSQSPSNKVTEKGKDVELRCDPISGHTALYWYRQSLGQGLEFLIYFQGNSAPDKSGLPSDRFSAERTGGSVSTLTIQRTQQEDSAVYLCASSLARTLDTQYFGPGTRLTVL.

This rearrangement joins TRBV4-2 to TRBJ2-1, with 12 bases that match TRBD2. CDR3 size: 18 residues. V was pared by 6 bases and J by 4 bases, with 13 bases of the junction left unmatched. Germline-derived CDR1 and CDR2 are LGHNA and YNFKEQ. The CDR3 coding sequence is TGTGCCAGCAGGGCCGTACCTAGCGGGAGGGCCGAGTACAATGAGCAGTTCTTC. Amino acids: CASRAVPSGRAEYNEQFF.

The genes are TRBV28 and TRBJ2-1; the D is unclear. Germline-derived CDR1 and CDR2 are MDHEN and SYDVKM. V was clipped by 6 bases and J by 8 bases, with 11 bases between them. The CDR3 is made up of 12 amino acids. The CDR3 region has the DNA TGTGCCAGCAGCTCTAGGTTCGATGAGCAGTTCTTC. Protein product: CASSSRFDEQFF.

The chain joins TRBV21-1 to TRBJ1-2; the DNA was not compared with TRBD1, the D call given in the table. TRBV21-1 is assigned pseudogene status. This CDR3 comprises 13 residues. The CDR3 sequence is CASSKGSRDGYTF. The CDR3 DNA follows: TGTGCCAGCAGCAAAGGAAGCAGGGATGGCTACACCTTC.

The genes are TRBV10-3 and TRBJ2-3, with 9 bases aligning to TRBD2. This CDR3 contains 16 residues. The V gene end was trimmed by 3 bases and the J gene end by 2 bases; junction bases not matched to a gene: 6. CDR1 and CDR2 from the germline V gene are ENHRY and SYGVKD. The CDR3 region is CAISDWAGGTTDTQYF. The DNA for the CDR3 is TGTGCCATCAGTGATTGGGCGGGGGGGACCACAGATACGCAGTATTTT.

This clone showed up just once. The CDR3 region is CASSRASVDTQYF. CDR3 DNA sequence: TGTGCCAGCAGCCGAGCCTCAGTAGATACGCAGTATTTT. The chain uses TRBV6-5 and TRBJ2-3; D call uncertain. The germline V and J ends were trimmed by 6 bases and 5 bases, with 12 bases remaining between them. The germline gives CDR1 MNHEY, CDR2 SVGAGI. The CDR3 consists of 13 residues.

The rearrangement joins TRBV7-2 to TRBJ2-1; TRBD2 matches at 8 bases. Germline loops: CDR1 SGHTA, CDR2 FQGNSA. V was clipped by 1 base and J by 6 bases; unmatched bases: 5. This CDR3 contains 15 residues. The DNA for the CDR3 is TGTGCCAGCAGCTTAGTTGGACTAGCCCCCAATGAGCAGTTCTTC. Protein product: CASSLVGLAPNEQFF.

The chain recombines TRBV7-2 with TRBJ2-1; 8 nucleotides match TRBD1. The CDR3 is 16 amino acids. The J segment lost 0 bases and the V segment lost 5 bases, leaving 6 bases of the junction unmatched. Germline CDR1 reads SGHTA; CDR2 reads FQGNSA. In DNA form, the CDR3 reads TGTGCCAGCAGCACGAGACAGGGGAGCTCCTACAATGAGCAGTTCTTC. This codes for CASSTRQGSSYNEQFF.

This chain connects TRBV10-3 to TRBJ1-3; D ambiguous. Germline CDR1 is ENHRY and CDR2 is SYGVKD. Trimming removed 8 bases from V and 3 bases from J, with 8 bases in between. CDR3 size: 12 residues. CDR3 sequence reads: CAISAGGNTIYF. CDR3 DNA sequence: TGTGCCATCTCAGCGGGTGGAAACACCATATATTTT.

The CDR3 DNA reads as TGTGCCAGCAGCACGTCTGGACTAGCCCCAGATACGCAGTATTTT. As protein: CASSTSGLAPDTQYF. The rearrangement uses TRBV21-1 and TRBJ2-3; the table's TRBD2 call for D was not verified on the DNA. TRBV21-1 is a listed pseudogene. The CDR3 spans 15 residues.

The chain employs TRBV19 and TRBJ1-5, with D tentatively TRBD1 (5 bases). The CDR3 loop spans 14 amino acids. V was clipped by 5 bases and J by 8 bases, with 16 bases between them. Germline V gene lookup returns CDR1 LNHDA and CDR2 SQIVND (reference sequence). CDR3 protein: CASSGVRGSEPQHF. CDR3 sequence (DNA): TGTGCCAGTAGTGGTGTCCGGGGCTCGGAGCCCCAGCATTTT.

The genes are TRBV28 and TRBJ1-5; no clear D. Trimming pared 6 bases from V and 1 base from J, leaving 4 bases between. The germline CDR1 and CDR2 sequences are MDHEN and SYDVKM. The CDR3 consists of 12 residues. The CDR3 spells CASRPSNQPQHF. The CDR3 region has the DNA TGTGCCAGCAGGCCCAGCAATCAGCCCCAGCATTTT.

The chain employs TRBV4-3 and TRBJ1-2; D is uncertain. The CDR3 has 14 amino acids. The ends were cut back, 0 bases at V and 4 bases at J, with 9 bases in the middle. CDR1 and CDR2 from the germline V gene are LGHNA and YSLEER. The DNA of the CDR3 is TGCGCCAGCAGCCAAGATGTGTGGATCTATGGCTACACCTTC. This sequence encodes CASSQDVWIYGYTF.

The chain recombines TRBV6-5 with TRBJ1-2; TRBD1 matches 8 bases. Germline values: CDR1 MNHEY, CDR2 SVGAGI. V lost 6 bases and J lost 7; bases outside the gene matches: 10. The CDR3 length is 14 residues. The CDR3 DNA reads TGTGCCAGCAGCCGATCGACAGGGGCGGTTGGCTACACCTTC. It is translated as CASSRSTGAVGYTF.